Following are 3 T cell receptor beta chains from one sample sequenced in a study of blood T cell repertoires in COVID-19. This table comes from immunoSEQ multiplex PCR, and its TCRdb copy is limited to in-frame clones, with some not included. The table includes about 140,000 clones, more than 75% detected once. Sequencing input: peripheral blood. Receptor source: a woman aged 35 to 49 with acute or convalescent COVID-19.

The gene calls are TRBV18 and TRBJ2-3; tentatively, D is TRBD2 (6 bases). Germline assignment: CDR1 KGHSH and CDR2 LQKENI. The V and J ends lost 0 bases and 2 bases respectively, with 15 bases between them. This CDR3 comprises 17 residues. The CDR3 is CASSPPPGAGNTDTQYF. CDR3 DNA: TGTGCCAGCTCACCACCTCCCGGGGCGGGAAACACAGATACGCAGTATTTT.

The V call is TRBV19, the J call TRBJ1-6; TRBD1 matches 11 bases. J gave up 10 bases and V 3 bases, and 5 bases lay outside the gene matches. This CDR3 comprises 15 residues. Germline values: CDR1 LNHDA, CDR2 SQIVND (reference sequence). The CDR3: CASSMDRGRESPLHF. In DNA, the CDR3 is TGTGCCAGTAGTATGGACAGGGGGCGGGAATCACCCCTCCACTTT.

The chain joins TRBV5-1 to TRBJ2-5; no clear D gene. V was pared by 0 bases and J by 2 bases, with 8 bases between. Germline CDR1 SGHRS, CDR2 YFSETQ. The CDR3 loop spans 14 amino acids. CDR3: CASSLVTTQETQYF. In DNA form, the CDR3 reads TGCGCCAGCAGCTTGGTCACTACTCAAGAGACCCAGTACTTC.